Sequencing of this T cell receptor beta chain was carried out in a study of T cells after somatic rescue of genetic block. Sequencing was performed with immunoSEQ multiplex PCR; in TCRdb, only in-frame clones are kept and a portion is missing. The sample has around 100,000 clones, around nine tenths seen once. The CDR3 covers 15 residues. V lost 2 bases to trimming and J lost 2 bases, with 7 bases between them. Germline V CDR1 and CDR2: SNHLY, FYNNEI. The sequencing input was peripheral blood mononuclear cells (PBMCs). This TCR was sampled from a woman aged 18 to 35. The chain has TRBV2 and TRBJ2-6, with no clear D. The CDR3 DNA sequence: TGTGCCAGCAGTGAACAGGAAACTGGGGCCAACGTCCTGACTTTC. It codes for CASSEQETGANVLTF.